These T cell receptor beta chains were read from a single sample in a study of T-cell reconstitution after alpha-beta-depleted transplantation in children. MiXCR, applied by TCRdb to the PCR reads, yields one record per CDR3 protein. The sample shows around 700,000 distinct CDR3 sequences, around 13% of them seen only once. The sample was PBMCs, taken before TCRalphabeta/CD19-depleted stem cell transplant. These receptors came from a girl aged 2 to 9 with congenital amegakaryocytic thrombocytopenia, due to receive a stem cell transplant. CDR3s include the opening cysteine and the closing phenylalanine or tryptophan. The D gene is left open where the match is weak. The size field is filled for only some rows; it gives once, few, many or a size class.

clone size: .
J gene: TRBJ2-1
D gene: TRBD1
V gene: TRBV7-6
CDR3 DNA: TGTGCCAGCAGCGGCCCCGGGACAGGGTACAGCCATGAGCAGTTCTTC
CDR3 protein: CASSGPGTGYSHEQFF

clone size: many
J gene: TRBJ2-5
D gene: .
V gene: TRBV3-1
CDR3 DNA: TGTGCCAGCACAGGGTCTTTCCACCTTCCGTGCTTC
CDR3 protein: CASTGSFHLPCF

clone size: many
J gene: TRBJ2-3
D gene: .
V gene: TRBV20-1
CDR3 DNA: TGCAGTGCTAGAGATGCGGCGGGGAGCACAGATACGCAGTATTTT
CDR3 protein: CSARDAAGSTDTQYF

clone size: few
J gene: TRBJ2-7
D gene: .
V gene: TRBV10-3
CDR3 DNA: TGTGCCATCAGTGACCGACAAGCCTACGAGCAGTACTTC
CDR3 protein: CAISDRQAYEQYF

clone size: few
J gene: TRBJ2-1
D gene: .
V gene: TRBV6-5
CDR3 DNA: TGTGCCAGCGTCCCTCTAGTACGCAATGAGCAGTTCTTC
CDR3 protein: CASVPLVRNEQFF

clone size: many
J gene: TRBJ1-1
D gene: TRBD1
V gene: TRBV12-3/TRBV12-4
CDR3 DNA: TGTGCCAGCAACGTGGACAGGGCCGAAGCTTTCTTT
CDR3 protein: CASNVDRAEAFF

clone size: many
J gene: TRBJ2-1
D gene: .
V gene: TRBV7-7
CDR3 DNA: TGTGCCAGCAGCCGTCGTCAGTACAATGAGCAGTTCTTC
CDR3 protein: CASSRRQYNEQFF

clone size: .
J gene: TRBJ2-1
D gene: .
V gene: TRBV5-1
CDR3 DNA: TGCGCCAGCAGCTTGCCTTTAATTTCCAGCTACAATGAGCAGTTCTTC
CDR3 protein: CASSLPLISSYNEQFF

clone size: many
J gene: TRBJ1-2
D gene: TRBD1
V gene: TRBV7-9
CDR3 DNA: TGTGCCAGCAGCTTACAGACAGGGTTTTCGGGAGGCTACACCTTC
CDR3 protein: CASSLQTGFSGGYTF

clone size: many
J gene: TRBJ2-7
D gene: TRBD1
V gene: TRBV29-1
CDR3 DNA: TGCAGCGTTGAGACAGGGGGCGCTTTCCACTTC
CDR3 protein: CSVETGGAFHF

clone size: .
J gene: TRBJ1-1
D gene: .
V gene: TRBV7-8
CDR3 DNA: TGTGCCAGCAGCTTAGTCATGGCGGGGGGCGCTTTCTTT
CDR3 protein: CASSLVMAGGAFF

clone size: .
J gene: TRBJ1-1
D gene: .
V gene: TRBV18
CDR3 DNA: TGTGCCAGCTCACCAGGGCCGGGCACTGAAGCTTACTTT
CDR3 protein: CASSPGPGTEAYF